The clone carrying this TCR beta chain was detected only a few times. Its antigen is undetermined. The sample is drawn from a study of beta chain features in type 1 diabetes. General study results and limits: People with Type 1 diabetes carried modestly yet significantly shorter TCRB CDR3s in all four CD4+ subsets.

V shed 7 bases, J shed 7 bases, and the junction held 8 bases outside the gene matches. The germline CDR1 and CDR2 sequences are SQVTM and ANQGSEA. This CDR3 is 14 amino acids long. The investigators reverse transcribed all of the isolated RNA, so they sequenced expressed TCRB transcripts. Using immunoSEQ multiplex PCR, the repertoire was profiled, and TCRdb retains in-frame clones only, with some absent. The sample lists 20,000 to 25,000 clones, more than 45% occurring once. The chain combines TRBV29-1 with TRBJ2-1; TRBD2 agrees at 12 bases. The source is a man aged 18 to 30 with type 1 diabetes. The sample was stem cell memory CD4+ T cells from blood. The chain's CDR3 is CSAPTSGGLNEQFF. The CDR3 coding sequence is TGCAGCGCCCCGACTAGCGGGGGCCTAAATGAGCAGTTCTTC.